The source of this T cell receptor (beta chain) is a study of cytomegalovirus exposure and HLA in healthy donors. About the study: Among the 398 genotyped donors, just over 80% were placed in the Caucasian-associated ancestry cluster. Study-wide findings and caveats: Association with HLA alleles at 0.05 false discovery rate was found for around 15,000 TCR beta sequences in a later analysis. Several of the most significant clusters appeared, in a later analysis, to be linked to common viral pathogens.

Concerning this clone: Its antigen is not identified.

Primers included in the PCR were 60 Vbeta and 13 Jbeta primers. Some clones are missing from TCRdb's copy, which holds only in-frame ones; the method was immunoSEQ multiplex PCR. Its table lists about 200,000 clones. The V segment lost 1 base and the J segment 8 bases; nucleotides outside the gene matches: 2. The CDR3 covers 14 residues. CDR1 LNHDA and CDR2 SQIVND come from the germline V gene (reference sequence). The sample comprised PBMCs. The receptor was derived from a girl aged 2 to 9 in good health and CMV-seropositive. V and J are TRBV19 and TRBJ2-1; 10 bases are a match to TRBD2. The CDR3 sequence: CASSIVLAGDEQFF. The DNA of the CDR3 is TGTGCCAGTAGTATAGTTCTAGCGGGAGATGAGCAGTTCTTC. Looking up the rest from reference TRBV19 and TRBJ2-1 gives the full variable domain: DGGITQSPKYLFRKEGQNVTLSCEQNLNHDAMYWYRQDPGQGLRLIYYSQIVNDFQKGDIAEGYSVSREKKESFPLTVTSAQKNPTAFYLCASSIVLAGDEQFFGPGTRLTVL.